A single sample gave rise to the 21 T cell receptor beta chains below, sequenced in a study of T cell responses to AZD1222 COVID-19 vaccine. TCRdb keeps only in-frame clones here, not all; method: immunoSEQ multiplex PCR. The sample contains around 70,000 clones, approximately 80% of which appear only once. The material sequenced was peripheral blood, taken on day 0 of AZD1222 vaccination. The receptors come from an adult in good health.

This sequence joins TRBV6-1 and TRBJ1-6; D is unclear. This CDR3 region has 16 residues. V lost 1 base and J lost 5, with 12 bases in between. Germline V lookup: CDR1 MNHNS, CDR2 SASEGT. Here the CDR3 DNA reads TGTGCCAGCAGTGAAGTTAGGCGGGGAAATAATTCACCCCTCCACTTT. Its protein product is CASSEVRRGNNSPLHF.

The rearrangement links TRBV28 to TRBJ2-7, with D possibly TRBD2 on 5 matching bases. Per germline, CDR1 MDHEN and CDR2 SYDVKM. The CDR3 spans 13 residues. V was clipped by 8 bases and J by 0 bases, with 11 bases between them. The CDR3 spells CASGELHSYEQYF. CDR3 coding DNA: TGTGCCAGCGGGGAGCTCCACTCCTACGAGCAGTACTTC. Together with reference TRBV28 and TRBJ2-7, the CDR3 gives the full variable domain: DVKVTQSSRYLVKRTGEKVFLECVQDMDHENMFWYRQDPGLGLRLIYFSYDVKMKEKGDIPEGYSVSREKKERFSLILESASTNQTSMYLCASGELHSYEQYFGPGTRLTVT.

The J gene is TRBJ2-7, the V gene TRBV19; unclear D gene. In germline, CDR1 is LNHDA, CDR2 SQIVND (reference sequence). With 1 base removed from V and 0 bases from J, the gap between germline ends came to 7 bases. CDR3 size: 14 residues. The CDR3: CASSIVGDSYEQYF. The CDR3 nucleotides are TGTGCCAGTAGTATAGTAGGTGACTCCTACGAGCAGTACTTC.

The chain recombines TRBV5-1 with TRBJ2-2, with 12 positions matching TRBD2. This CDR3 has 18 residues. In germline, CDR1 is SGHRS, CDR2 YFSETQ. Losses at the gene ends were 2 bases for V and 4 bases for J; bases not matched to a gene: 9. CDR3 nucleotides: TGCGCCAGCAGCTTCGATCCACTAGCGGGGGGAAGCACCGGGGAGCTGTTTTTT. Residues: CASSFDPLAGGSTGELFF. Drawing the rest from reference TRBV5-1 and TRBJ2-2, the complete variable domain is KAGVTQTPRYLIKTRGQQVTLSCSPISGHRSVSWYQQTPGQGLQFLFEYFSETQRNKGNFPGRFSGRQFSNSRSEMNVSTLELGDSALYLCASSFDPLAGGSTGELFFGEGSRLTVL.

The chain couples TRBV4-1 to TRBJ1-3; D gene unclear. V lost 1 base and J 3 bases, leaving 7 bases between the germline ends. The CDR3 has 14 residues. CDR1 is MGHRA and CDR2 is YSYEKL in the germline V gene. CDR3 DNA: TGCGCCAGCAGCCAAGTCCGGGGTGGAAACACCATATATTTT. Encoded protein: CASSQVRGGNTIYF.

The chain couples TRBV5-6 to TRBJ1-2; possible D gene TRBD1, 5 bases. The V gene lost 0 bases and the J gene lost 5 bases, with 11 bases spanning the gap. Germline loops: CDR1 SGHDT, CDR2 YYEEEE. The length of the CDR3 is 14 residues. CDR3 sequence: CASSLVQGGYGYTF. CDR3 in DNA: TGTGCCAGCAGCTTGGTGCAGGGAGGGTATGGCTACACCTTC.

The chain is built from TRBV3-1 (or the pseudogene TRBV3-2) and TRBJ2-7; 8 nucleotides line up with TRBD2. V shed 1 base and J 2 bases; nucleotides not matched to a gene: 4. From germline, CDR1 is LGHDT and CDR2 YNNKEL (reference sequence). The CDR3 covers 15 residues. CDR3 sequence: CASSQAGGGTYEQYF. The CDR3 DNA reads TGTGCCAGCAGCCAAGCCGGGGGGGGCACCTACGAGCAGTACTTC.

The chain links TRBV3-1 (or the pseudogene TRBV3-2) to TRBJ2-7; a possible D gene is TRBD1 (6 bases). V was shortened by 4 bases and J by 3 bases, with 7 bases between the two germline ends. The V gene's germline CDR1 is LGHDT and CDR2 YNNKEL (reference sequence). The CDR3 is made up of 12 amino acids. CDR3 coding DNA: TGTGCCAGCAGCCCGGACAGCTACGAGCAGTACTTC. This encodes CASSPDSYEQYF.

V gene TRBV5-6 combines with J gene TRBJ2-5; 11 bases line up with TRBD2. This CDR3 region has 14 residues. V was pared by 2 bases and J by 9 bases, with 6 bases of the junction left unmatched. Germline V gene lookup returns CDR1 SGHDT and CDR2 YYEEEE. The CDR3 reads CASSFGLAGGSQYF. The DNA of the CDR3 is TGTGCCAGCAGCTTTGGGCTAGCGGGGGGTTCCCAGTACTTC. The whole variable domain, remainder taken from reference TRBV5-6 and TRBJ2-5, is DAGVTQSPTHLIKTRGQQVTLRCSPKSGHDTVSWYQQALGQGPQFIFQYYEEEERQRGNFPDRFSGHQFPNYSSELNVNALLLGDSALYLCASSFGLAGGSQYFGPGTRLLVL.

V usage is TRBV6-5 and J usage is TRBJ2-7, with D perhaps matching TRBD2 (6 bases). The CDR3 has 16 residues. CDR1 and CDR2 (germline): MNHEY, SVGAGI. V was shortened by 4 bases and J by 2 bases, with 18 bases between the two germline ends. The CDR3 region has the DNA TGTGCCAGCAGTTCCTCGGGGGTTGGGAACCCCTACGAGCAGTACTTC. The encoded protein is CASSSSGVGNPYEQYF.

The chain has TRBV18 and TRBJ1-6; the D is unclear. With 5 bases removed from V and 5 bases from J, the gap between germline ends came to 10 bases. Germline-derived CDR1 and CDR2 are KGHSH and LQKENI. This CDR3 has 14 residues. CDR3 amino acids: CASSSALNNSPLHF. The CDR3 nucleotides are TGTGCCAGCTCAAGTGCCTTGAATAATTCACCCCTCCACTTT.

CDR3 region: CASSQLAGVYEQYF. DNA for the CDR3: TGCGCCAGCAGTCAGCTAGCGGGGGTGTACGAGCAGTACTTC. V is TRBV23-1 and J is TRBJ2-7; 10 bases match TRBD2. TRBV23-1 has ORF status, its function being uncertain. V lost 3 bases, J lost 4 bases, and 3 bases stayed unmatched. The CDR3 loop spans 14 amino acids.

This clone was seen only a few times. CDR3: CASSLMTGPQETQYF. The CDR3 coding sequence is TGCGCCAGCAGCTTGATGACAGGGCCCCAAGAGACCCAGTACTTC. This rearrangement joins TRBV5-1 to TRBJ2-5, with TRBD1 matching 7 bases. In germline, CDR1 is SGHRS, CDR2 YFSETQ. CDR3 size: 15 residues. V lost 1 base, J lost 1 base, and 4 bases stayed unmatched.

V usage is TRBV5-1 and J usage is TRBJ2-2; tentative D call: TRBD1 (6 bases). The CDR3 runs 16 residues. Germline-derived CDR1 and CDR2 are SGHRS and YFSETQ. Trimming took off 4 bases at V and 13 bases at J, with 26 bases between the two ends. CDR3 protein: CASSLGPGDGTKGLFF. The CDR3 bases are TGCGCCAGCAGCCTGGGACCAGGGGACGGAACAAAGGGGCTGTTTTTT.

The chain's CDR3 is CATSSSPTGELFF. CDR3 DNA: TGTGCCACCAGTAGCAGCCCCACCGGGGAGCTGTTTTTT. The chain has TRBV24-1 and TRBJ2-2; D is unclear. V was clipped by 6 bases and J by 4 bases, with 8 bases between them. CDR1 and CDR2 (germline): KGHDR, SFDVKD. The CDR3 contains 13 residues.

The J gene is TRBJ2-2, the V gene TRBV11-3; 8 bases fit TRBD1. The CDR3 contains 15 residues. The trim removed 3 bases at V and 3 bases at J, leaving 3 bases unmatched. The V gene's germline CDR1 is SGHNT and CDR2 YENEEA. The CDR3 DNA reads as TGTGCCAGCAGCTTTCAGGGGGCTGACACCGGGGAGCTGTTTTTT. Translating gives CASSFQGADTGELFF.

The gene calls are TRBV5-1 and TRBJ2-1; no reliable D call. V was shortened by 0 bases and J by 9 bases, with 4 bases between the two germline ends. Germline V gene sequence: CDR1 SGHRS, CDR2 YFSETQ. The CDR3 sequence is 11 residues long. The CDR3 region is CASSLEAEQFF. CDR3 DNA sequence: TGCGCCAGCAGCTTGGAAGCTGAGCAGTTCTTC.

V usage is TRBV7-8 and J usage is TRBJ2-1; D gene uncertain. V lost 2 bases to trimming and J lost 9 bases, with 14 bases between them. Germline V gives CDR1 SGHVS, CDR2 FQNEAQ. The CDR3 is 14 residues long. The CDR3 DNA follows: TGTGCCAGCAGCTTATTCAGTCTCATTGGTGAGCAGTTCTTC. As protein: CASSLFSLIGEQFF.

The rearrangement uses TRBV19 and TRBJ1-5, with 9 bases that match TRBD1. This CDR3 contains 14 residues. Germline trimming cut 8 bases from V and 4 bases from J; bases unmatched to any gene: 6. Germline V CDR1 and CDR2: LNHDA, SQIVND (reference sequence). The CDR3 is CASYDRGFNQPQHF. The CDR3, as DNA: TGTGCCAGTTATGACAGGGGGTTTAATCAGCCCCAGCATTTT.

J is TRBJ2-7 and V is TRBV7-2, with 15 bases identical to TRBD2. J lost 5 bases, V lost 5 bases, and 4 bases had no gene match. Germline V gives CDR1 SGHTA, CDR2 FQGNSA. This CDR3 has 15 amino acids. The CDR3, as DNA: TGTGCCAGCAGCAGGACTAGCGGGGGGGAGGACGAGCAGTACTTC. This translates into CASSRTSGGEDEQYF.

The chain is built from TRBV10-3 and TRBJ2-3; D unclear. Germline assignment: CDR1 ENHRY and CDR2 SYGVKD. V was cut by 0 bases and J by 1 base, with 2 bases left in between. The CDR3 loop spans 13 amino acids. CDR3 bases: TGTGCCATCAGTGAGTCCCGCACAGATACGCAGTATTTT. The encoded protein is CAISESRTDTQYF.